This TCR beta chain derives from a study of blood T cell repertoires in COVID-19. As for the study in general: Material from acute and convalescent COVID-19 was sourced from the United States, Italy and Spain. From T cells, B-cell-depleted T cells, or PBMCs came the material, which was cDNA or gDNA.

V lost 2 bases, J lost 5 bases, and 15 bases lay in between. There are 15 residues in the CDR3. Germline V lookup: CDR1 LGHNT, CDR2 FRNRAP. Authors' processing steps: Scientists estimated how many nucleated cells there were by amplifying reference gene primers. The repertoire was sequenced with immunoSEQ multiplex PCR; TCRdb's copy has only in-frame clones and lacks some. From that table come the V and J calls and clone size; the DNA was used to work out D and trimming. The sample lists 65,000 to 85,000 clones, nearly 90% occurring once. Source material: peripheral blood. The clonotype originates from a man in his forties or fifties with active COVID-19. This rearrangement joins TRBV12-5 to TRBJ1-1, with a weak D call TRBD1 (6 bases). CDR3 protein: CASGLSEAGETEAFF. The DNA of the CDR3 is TGTGCTAGTGGTTTGTCGGAAGCAGGGGAAACTGAAGCTTTCTTT.